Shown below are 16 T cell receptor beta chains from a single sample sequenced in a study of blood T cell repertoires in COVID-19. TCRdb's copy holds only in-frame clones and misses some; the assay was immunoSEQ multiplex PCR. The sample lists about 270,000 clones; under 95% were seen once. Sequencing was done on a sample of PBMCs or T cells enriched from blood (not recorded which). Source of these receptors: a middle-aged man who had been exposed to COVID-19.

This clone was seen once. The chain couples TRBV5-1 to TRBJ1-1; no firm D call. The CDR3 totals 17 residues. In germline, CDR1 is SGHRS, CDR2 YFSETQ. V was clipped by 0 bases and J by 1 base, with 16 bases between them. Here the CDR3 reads CASSLETYAAGNTEAFF. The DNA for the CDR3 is TGCGCCAGCAGCTTGGAAACGTATGCGGCGGGGAACACTGAAGCTTTCTTT.

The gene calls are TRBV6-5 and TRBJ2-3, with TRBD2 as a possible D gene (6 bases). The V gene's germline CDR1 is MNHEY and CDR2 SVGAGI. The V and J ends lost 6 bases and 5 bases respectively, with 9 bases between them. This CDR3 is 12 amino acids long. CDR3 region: CASRDYGDTQYF. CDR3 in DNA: TGTGCCAGCAGGGACTACGGAGATACGCAGTATTTT.

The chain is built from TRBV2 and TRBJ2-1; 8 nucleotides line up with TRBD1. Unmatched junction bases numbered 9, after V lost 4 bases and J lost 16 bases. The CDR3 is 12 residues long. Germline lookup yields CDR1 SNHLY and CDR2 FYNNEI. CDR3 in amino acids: CASSAGQEVLFF. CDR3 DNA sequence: TGTGCCAGCAGTGCGGGACAGGAGGTACTATTCTTC. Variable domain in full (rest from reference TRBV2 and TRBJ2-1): EPEVTQTPSHQVTQMGQEVILRCVPISNHLYFYWYRQILGQKVEFLVSFYNNEISEKSEIFDDQFSVERPDGSNFTLKIRSTKLEDSAMYFCASSAGQEVLFFGPGTRLTVL.

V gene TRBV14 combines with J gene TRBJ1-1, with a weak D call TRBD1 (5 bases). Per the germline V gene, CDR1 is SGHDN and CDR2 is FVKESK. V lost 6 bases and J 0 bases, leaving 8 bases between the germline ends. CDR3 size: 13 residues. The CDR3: CASSRQMNTEAFF. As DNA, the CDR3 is TGTGCCAGCAGTAGACAGATGAACACTGAAGCTTTCTTT.

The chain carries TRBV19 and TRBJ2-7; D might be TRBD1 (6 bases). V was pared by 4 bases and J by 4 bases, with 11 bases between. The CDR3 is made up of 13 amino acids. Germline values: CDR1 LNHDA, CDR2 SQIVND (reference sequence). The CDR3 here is CASSSGRGYEQYF. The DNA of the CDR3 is TGTGCCAGTAGTAGCGGCAGGGGTTACGAGCAGTACTTC.

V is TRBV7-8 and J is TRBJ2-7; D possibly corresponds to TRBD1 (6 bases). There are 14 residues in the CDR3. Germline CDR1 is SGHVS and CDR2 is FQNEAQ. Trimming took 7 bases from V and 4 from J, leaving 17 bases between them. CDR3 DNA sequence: TGTGCCAGCATGGGCAACAGGGCAAGTTACGAGCAGTACTTC. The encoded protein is CASMGNRASYEQYF.

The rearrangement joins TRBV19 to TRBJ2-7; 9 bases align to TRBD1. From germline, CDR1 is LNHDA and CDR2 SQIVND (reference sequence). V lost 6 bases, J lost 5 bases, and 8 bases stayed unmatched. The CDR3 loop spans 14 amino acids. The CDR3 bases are TGTGCCAGTAGCATACAGGGGGCGCGAGACGAGCAGTACTTC. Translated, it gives CASSIQGARDEQYF.

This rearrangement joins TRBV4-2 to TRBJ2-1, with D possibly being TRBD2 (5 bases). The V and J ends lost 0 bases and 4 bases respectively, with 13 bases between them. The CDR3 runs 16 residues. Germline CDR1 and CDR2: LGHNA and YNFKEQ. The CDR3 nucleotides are TGTGCCAGCAGCCAAGAAAGGATTAGCGAATACAATGAGCAGTTCTTC. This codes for CASSQERISEYNEQFF.

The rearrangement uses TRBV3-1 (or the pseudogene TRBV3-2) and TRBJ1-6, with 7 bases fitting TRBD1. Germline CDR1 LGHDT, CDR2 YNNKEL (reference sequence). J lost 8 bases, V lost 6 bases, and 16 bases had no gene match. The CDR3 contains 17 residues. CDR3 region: CASSRTGRSPHHSPLHF. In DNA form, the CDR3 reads TGTGCCAGCAGTCGGACAGGCCGATCACCCCACCATTCACCCCTCCACTTT.

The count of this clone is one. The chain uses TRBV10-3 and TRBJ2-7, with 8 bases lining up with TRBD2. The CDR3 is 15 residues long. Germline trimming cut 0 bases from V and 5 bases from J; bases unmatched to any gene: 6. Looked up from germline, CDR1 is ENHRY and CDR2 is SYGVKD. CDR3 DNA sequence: TGTGCCATCAGTGAGTCGCCGGGGGGGGGCAACGAGCAGTACTTC. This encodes CAISESPGGGNEQYF.

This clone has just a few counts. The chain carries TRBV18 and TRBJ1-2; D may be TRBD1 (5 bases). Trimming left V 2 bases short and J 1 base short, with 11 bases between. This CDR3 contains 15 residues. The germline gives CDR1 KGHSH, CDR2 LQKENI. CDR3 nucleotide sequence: TGTGCCAGCTCACCAGAAATCGACAGTAACTATGGCTACACCTTC. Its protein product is CASSPEIDSNYGYTF.

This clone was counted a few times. In DNA form, the CDR3 reads TGTGCCAGTAGTATTATCGGTAGCGATGAGACCCAGTACTTC. As protein: CASSIIGSDETQYF. The V call is TRBV19, the J call TRBJ2-5, with a tentative D call TRBD2 (5 bases). The V end lost 3 bases, the J end lost 5 bases, and 13 bases lay between the germline ends. Germline CDR1 and CDR2: LNHDA and SQIVND (reference sequence). The CDR3 runs to 14 residues.

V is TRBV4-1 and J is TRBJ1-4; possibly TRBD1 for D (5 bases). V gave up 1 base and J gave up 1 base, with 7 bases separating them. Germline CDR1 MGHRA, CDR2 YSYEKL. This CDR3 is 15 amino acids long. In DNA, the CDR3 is TGCGCCAGCAGCCAAGGGGGGGAAACTAATGAAAAACTGTTTTTT. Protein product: CASSQGGETNEKLFF.

The CDR3 DNA sequence: TGCGCCAGCAGCGACAGGGAAGGCGGCCACGAGCAGTACTTC. Residues: CASSDREGGHEQYF. This chain uses TRBV5-1 with TRBJ2-7; the match to TRBD1 covers 7 bases. Germline-derived CDR1 and CDR2 are SGHRS and YFSETQ. V dropped 4 bases and J dropped 5; count of bases not matched to a gene: 9. The CDR3 contains 14 residues. The variable domain in full, completed from reference TRBV5-1 and TRBJ2-7, reads KAGVTQTPRYLIKTRGQQVTLSCSPISGHRSVSWYQQTPGQGLQFLFEYFSETQRNKGNFPGRFSGRQFSNSRSEMNVSTLELGDSALYLCASSDREGGHEQYFGPGTRLTVT.

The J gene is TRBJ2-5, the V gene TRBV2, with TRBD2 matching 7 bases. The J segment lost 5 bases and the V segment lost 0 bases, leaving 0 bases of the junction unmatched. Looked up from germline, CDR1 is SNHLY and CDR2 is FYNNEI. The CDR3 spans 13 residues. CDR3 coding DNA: TGTGCCAGCAGTGAAGCGGGAGGGGAGACCCAGTACTTC. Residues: CASSEAGGETQYF.

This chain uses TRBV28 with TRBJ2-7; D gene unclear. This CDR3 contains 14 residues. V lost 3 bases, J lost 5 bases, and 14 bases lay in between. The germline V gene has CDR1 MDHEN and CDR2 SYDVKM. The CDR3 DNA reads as TGTGCCAGCAGTTTGTTCGGAGAGATTGACGAGCAGTACTTC. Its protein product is CASSLFGEIDEQYF.